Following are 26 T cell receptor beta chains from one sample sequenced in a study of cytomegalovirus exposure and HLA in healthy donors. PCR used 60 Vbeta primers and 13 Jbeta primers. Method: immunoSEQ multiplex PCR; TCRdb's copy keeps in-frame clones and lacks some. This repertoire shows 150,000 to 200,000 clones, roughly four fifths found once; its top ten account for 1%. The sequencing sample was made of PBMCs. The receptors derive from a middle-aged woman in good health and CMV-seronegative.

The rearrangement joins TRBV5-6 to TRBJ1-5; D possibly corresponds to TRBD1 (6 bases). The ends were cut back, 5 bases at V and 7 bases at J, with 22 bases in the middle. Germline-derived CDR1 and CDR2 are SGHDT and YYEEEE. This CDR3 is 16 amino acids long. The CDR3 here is CASSHRQAPTWQPQHF. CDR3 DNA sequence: TGTGCCAGCAGTCATAGACAGGCCCCGACCTGGCAGCCCCAGCATTTT.

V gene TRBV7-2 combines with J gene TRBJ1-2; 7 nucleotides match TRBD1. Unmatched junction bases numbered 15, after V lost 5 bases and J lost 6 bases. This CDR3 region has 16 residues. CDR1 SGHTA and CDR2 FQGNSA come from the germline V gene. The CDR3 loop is CASSPRRDSNVNGYTF. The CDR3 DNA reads TGTGCCAGCAGCCCGAGAAGGGACAGCAATGTGAATGGCTACACCTTC.

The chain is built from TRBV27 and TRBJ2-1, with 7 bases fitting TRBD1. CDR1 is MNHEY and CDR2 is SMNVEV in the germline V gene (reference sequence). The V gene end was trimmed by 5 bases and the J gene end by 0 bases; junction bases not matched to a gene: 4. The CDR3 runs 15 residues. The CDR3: CASSVRDSSYNEQFF. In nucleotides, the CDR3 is TGTGCCAGCAGTGTCCGGGACAGCTCCTACAATGAGCAGTTCTTC.

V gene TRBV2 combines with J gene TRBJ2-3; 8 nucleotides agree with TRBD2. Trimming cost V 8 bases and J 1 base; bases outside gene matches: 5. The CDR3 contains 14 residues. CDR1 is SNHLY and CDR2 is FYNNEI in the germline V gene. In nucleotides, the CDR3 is TGTGCCAGCTACCAAGCGGGGGGCACAGATACGCAGTATTTT. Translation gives CASYQAGGTDTQYF.

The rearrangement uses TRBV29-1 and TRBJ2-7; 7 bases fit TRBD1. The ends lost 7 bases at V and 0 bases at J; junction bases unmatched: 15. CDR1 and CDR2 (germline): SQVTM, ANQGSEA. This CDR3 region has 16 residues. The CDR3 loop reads CSAKEVGTESSYEQYF. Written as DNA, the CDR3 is TGCAGCGCCAAAGAGGTCGGGACAGAGAGCTCCTACGAGCAGTACTTC.

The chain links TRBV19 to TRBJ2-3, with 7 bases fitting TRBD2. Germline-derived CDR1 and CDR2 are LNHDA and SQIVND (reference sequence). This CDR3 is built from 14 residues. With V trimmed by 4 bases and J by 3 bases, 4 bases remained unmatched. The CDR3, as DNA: TGTGCCAGTAGTAACACGGGAGGTACAGATACGCAGTATTTT. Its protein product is CASSNTGGTDTQYF.

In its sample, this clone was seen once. The CDR3 sequence: CASSRGLTDQPDTQYF. The CDR3 bases are TGTGCCAGCAGCCGTGGACTAACCGATCAGCCAGATACGCAGTATTTT. The chain employs TRBV11-3 and TRBJ2-3, with D perhaps matching TRBD2 (6 bases). The V and J ends lost 5 bases and 4 bases respectively, with 19 bases between them. Germline V lookup: CDR1 SGHNT, CDR2 YENEEA. The CDR3 covers 16 residues.

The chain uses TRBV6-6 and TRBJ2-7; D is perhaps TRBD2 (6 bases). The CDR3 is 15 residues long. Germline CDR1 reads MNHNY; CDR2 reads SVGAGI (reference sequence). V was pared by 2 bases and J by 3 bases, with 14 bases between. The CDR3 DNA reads TGTGCCAGCAGTTACCACTCTAGCGAGAGCTACGAGCAGTACTTC. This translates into CASSYHSSESYEQYF.

Here the CDR3 reads CASSIGGPSGNTIYF. The CDR3 DNA is TGTGCCAGTAGTATAGGAGGGCCATCTGGAAACACCATATATTTT. This rearrangement joins TRBV19 to TRBJ1-3; D gene ambiguous. CDR1 and CDR2 (germline): LNHDA, SQIVND (reference sequence). Trimming took off 1 base at V and 1 base at J, with 8 bases between the two ends. CDR3 length equals 15 residues.

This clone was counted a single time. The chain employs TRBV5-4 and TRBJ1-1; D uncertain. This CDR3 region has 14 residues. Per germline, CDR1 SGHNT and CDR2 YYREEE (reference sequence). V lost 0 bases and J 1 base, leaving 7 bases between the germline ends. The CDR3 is CASSLGQSNTEAFF. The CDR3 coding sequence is TGTGCCAGCAGCTTGGGGCAGTCGAACACTGAAGCTTTCTTT.

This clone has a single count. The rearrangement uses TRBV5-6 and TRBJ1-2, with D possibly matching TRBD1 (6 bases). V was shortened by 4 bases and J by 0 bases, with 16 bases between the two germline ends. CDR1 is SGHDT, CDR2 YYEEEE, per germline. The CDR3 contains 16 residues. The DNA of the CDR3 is TGTGCCAGCAGCGGGGGCAGGGTCTTGGCTAACTATGGCTACACCTTC. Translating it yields CASSGGRVLANYGYTF.

This CDR3 reads CASSYGTGTYEQYF. In nucleotides, the CDR3 is TGTGCCAGCAGTTACGGGACAGGAACCTACGAGCAGTACTTC. The V and J genes are TRBV27 and TRBJ2-7, with TRBD1 matching over 8 bases. The CDR3 runs 14 residues. The junction had 4 bases not matched to a gene; V was cut back by 4 bases and J by 2 bases. The germline V gene has CDR1 MNHEY and CDR2 SMNVEV (reference sequence).

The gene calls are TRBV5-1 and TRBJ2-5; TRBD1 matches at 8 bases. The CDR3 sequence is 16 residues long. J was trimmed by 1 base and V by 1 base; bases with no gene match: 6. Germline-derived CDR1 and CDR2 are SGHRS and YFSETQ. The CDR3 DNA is TGCGCCAGCAGCTTGATGGGACAGGCGATCCAAGAGACCCAGTACTTC. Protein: CASSLMGQAIQETQYF.

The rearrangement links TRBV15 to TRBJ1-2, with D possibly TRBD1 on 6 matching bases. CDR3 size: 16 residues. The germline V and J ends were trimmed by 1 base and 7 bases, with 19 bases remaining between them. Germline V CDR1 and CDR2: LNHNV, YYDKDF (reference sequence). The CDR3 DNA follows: TGTGCCACCAGCAGAGCTTACCGGGACACCCGCCCTGGCTACACCTTC. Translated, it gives CATSRAYRDTRPGYTF.

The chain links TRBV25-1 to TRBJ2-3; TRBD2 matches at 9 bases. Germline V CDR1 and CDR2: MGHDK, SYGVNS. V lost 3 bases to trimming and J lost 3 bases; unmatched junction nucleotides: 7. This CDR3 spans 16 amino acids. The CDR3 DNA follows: TGTGCCAGCAGTGAGTCCCTGCGGGAGGGTACAGATACGCAGTATTTT. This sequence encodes CASSESLREGTDTQYF.

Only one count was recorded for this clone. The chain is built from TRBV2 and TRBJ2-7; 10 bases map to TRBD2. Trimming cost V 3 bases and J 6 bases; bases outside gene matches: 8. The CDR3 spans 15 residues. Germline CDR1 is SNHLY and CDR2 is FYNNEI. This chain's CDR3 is CASSDTSGIPSEQYF. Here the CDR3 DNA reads TGTGCCAGCAGTGATACTAGCGGGATACCCTCCGAGCAGTACTTC.

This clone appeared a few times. CDR3 in amino acids: CASRGTGGGTEAFF. DNA of the CDR3: TGTGCCAGCAGGGGGACAGGCGGCGGGACTGAAGCTTTCTTT. This chain joins TRBV2 and TRBJ1-1; 8 bases agree with TRBD1. The J segment lost 5 bases and the V segment lost 6 bases, leaving 8 bases of the junction unmatched. This CDR3 comprises 14 residues. Germline loops: CDR1 SNHLY, CDR2 FYNNEI.

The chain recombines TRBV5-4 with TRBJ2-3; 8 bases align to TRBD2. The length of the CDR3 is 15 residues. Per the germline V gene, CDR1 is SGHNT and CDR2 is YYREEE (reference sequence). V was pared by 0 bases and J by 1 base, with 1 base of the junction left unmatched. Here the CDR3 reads CASSLALAGTDTQYF. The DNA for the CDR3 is TGTGCCAGCAGCTTGGCACTAGCGGGCACAGATACGCAGTATTTT.

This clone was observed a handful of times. The CDR3 region is CASSFRMNTEAFF. Written as DNA, the CDR3 is TGTGCCAGCAGCTTCCGTATGAACACTGAAGCTTTCTTT. The chain uses TRBV7-8 and TRBJ1-1; D unclear. This CDR3 is 13 amino acids long. Trimming pared 3 bases from V and 0 bases from J, leaving 5 bases between. The germline gives CDR1 SGHVS, CDR2 FQNEAQ.

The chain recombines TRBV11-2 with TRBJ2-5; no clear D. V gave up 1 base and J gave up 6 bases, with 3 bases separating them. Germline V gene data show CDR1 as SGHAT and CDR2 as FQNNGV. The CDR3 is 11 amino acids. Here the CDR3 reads CASSLGQTQYF. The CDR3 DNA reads TGTGCCAGCAGCTTAGGGCAGACCCAGTACTTC.

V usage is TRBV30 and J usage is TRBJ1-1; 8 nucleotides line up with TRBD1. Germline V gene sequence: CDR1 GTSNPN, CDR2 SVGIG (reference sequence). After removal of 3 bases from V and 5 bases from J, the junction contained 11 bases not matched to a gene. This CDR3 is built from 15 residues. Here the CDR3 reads CAWRAGGAGPTEAFF. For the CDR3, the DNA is TGTGCCTGGAGGGCAGGGGGCGCGGGTCCTACTGAAGCTTTCTTT. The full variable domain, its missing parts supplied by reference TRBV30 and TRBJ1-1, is SQTIHQWPATLVQPVGSPLSLECTVEGTSNPNLYWYRQAAGRGLQLLFYSVGIGQISSEVPQNLSASRPQDRQFILSSKKLLLSDSGFYLCAWRAGGAGPTEAFFGQGTRLTVV.

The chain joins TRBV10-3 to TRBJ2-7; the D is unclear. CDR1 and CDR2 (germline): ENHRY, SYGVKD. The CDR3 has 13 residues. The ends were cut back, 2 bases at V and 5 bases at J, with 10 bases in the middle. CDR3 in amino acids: CAISEPIKDEQYF. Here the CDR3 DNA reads TGTGCCATCAGTGAGCCTATAAAAGACGAGCAGTACTTC.

CDR3 sequence reads: CASRLGQGYNEQFF. As DNA, the CDR3 is TGTGCCAGTCGACTTGGACAGGGCTACAATGAGCAGTTCTTC. The chain links TRBV6-4 to TRBJ2-1; 8 nucleotides align to TRBD1. The CDR3 has 14 residues. CDR1 and CDR2 (germline): MRHNA, SNTAGT. The V segment lost 9 bases and the J segment 3 bases; nucleotides outside the gene matches: 7.

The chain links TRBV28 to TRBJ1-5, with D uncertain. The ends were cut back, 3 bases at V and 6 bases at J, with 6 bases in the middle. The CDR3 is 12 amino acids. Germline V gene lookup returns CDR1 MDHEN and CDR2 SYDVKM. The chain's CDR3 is CASSFIGQPQHF. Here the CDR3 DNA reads TGTGCCAGCAGTTTTATCGGTCAGCCCCAGCATTTT.

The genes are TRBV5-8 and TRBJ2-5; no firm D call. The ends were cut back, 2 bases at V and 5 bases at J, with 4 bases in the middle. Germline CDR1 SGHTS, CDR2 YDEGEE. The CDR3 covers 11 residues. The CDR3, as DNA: TGTGCCAGCAGCTTTGAGGAGACCCAGTACTTC. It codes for CASSFEETQYF.

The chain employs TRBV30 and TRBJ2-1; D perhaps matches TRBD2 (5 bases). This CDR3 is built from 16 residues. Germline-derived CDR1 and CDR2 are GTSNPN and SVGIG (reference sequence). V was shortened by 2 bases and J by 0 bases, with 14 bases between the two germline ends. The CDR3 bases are TGTGCCTGGAGTCTTCCCGGACTCAGCTCCTACAATGAGCAGTTCTTC. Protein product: CAWSLPGLSSYNEQFF.